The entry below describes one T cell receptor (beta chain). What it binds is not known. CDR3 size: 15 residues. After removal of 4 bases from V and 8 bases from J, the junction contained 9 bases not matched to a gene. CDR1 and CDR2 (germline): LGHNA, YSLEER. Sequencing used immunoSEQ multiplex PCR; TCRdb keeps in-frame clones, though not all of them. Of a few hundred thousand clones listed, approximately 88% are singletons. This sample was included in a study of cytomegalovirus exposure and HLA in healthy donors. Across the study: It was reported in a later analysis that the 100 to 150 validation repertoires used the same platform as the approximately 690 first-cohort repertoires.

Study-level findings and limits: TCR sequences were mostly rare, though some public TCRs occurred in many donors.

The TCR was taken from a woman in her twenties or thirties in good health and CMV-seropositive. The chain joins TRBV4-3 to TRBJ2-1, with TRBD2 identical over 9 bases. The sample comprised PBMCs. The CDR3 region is CASSLGGGRADEQFF. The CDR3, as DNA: TGCGCCAGCAGCCTAGGAGGCGGGAGGGCCGATGAGCAGTTCTTC.